The 14 T cell receptor beta chains given below trace back to one sample, sequenced in a study of T cells in Graves' hyperthyroidism and ophthalmopathy. The TCR beta CDR3 regions underwent amplification using RNA transcripts as the source. The HTBI primer set drove a first-round RT-PCR of the TCR CDR3. TCRdb recomputed calls from the multiplex PCR reads with MiXCR, one row per CDR3 protein. Here the sample spans 350,000 to 400,000 distinct CDR3 sequences, roughly 14% being singletons. The sequencing sample was made of blood. These receptors all stem from an older woman with Graves' hyperthyroidism.

In its sample, this clonotype was seen many times. V usage is TRBV4-1 and J usage is TRBJ2-7; D possibly corresponds to TRBD2 (5 bases). The CDR3 runs to 14 residues. CDR1 and CDR2 (germline): MGHRA, YSYEKL. The germline V and J ends were trimmed by 5 bases and 3 bases, with 14 bases remaining between them. CDR3 protein: CASSEARGYYEQYF. The CDR3 DNA sequence: TGCGCCAGCAGCGAGGCTAGAGGGTACTACGAGCAGTACTTC.

Many counts were recorded for this clonotype. This sequence joins TRBV2 and TRBJ2-3; D is uncertain. The CDR3 is 14 residues long. Germline V lookup: CDR1 SNHLY, CDR2 FYNNEI. Trimming cost V 2 bases and J 3 bases, with 9 bases left between them. Here the CDR3 reads CASSEIRVTDTQYF. Written as DNA, the CDR3 is TGTGCCAGCAGTGAAATCCGGGTGACAGATACGCAGTATTTT.

The rearrangement links TRBV4-1 to TRBJ2-5; 7 nucleotides agree with TRBD1. Trimming cost V 3 bases and J 2 bases; bases outside gene matches: 6. There are 15 residues in the CDR3. Germline V gene sequence: CDR1 MGHRA, CDR2 YSYEKL. Here the CDR3 DNA reads TGCGCCAGCAGCCAGGAGACAGGGCATCAAGAGACCCAGTACTTC. Amino acids: CASSQETGHQETQYF.

This clonotype was detected many times. CDR3 sequence: CASSPTGRASPETQYF. CDR3 bases: TGTGCCAGCAGCCCCACCGGGAGGGCCTCGCCGGAGACCCAGTACTTC. The chain is built from TRBV7-3 and TRBJ2-5, with 8 bases lining up with TRBD2. V lost 5 bases to trimming and J lost 5 bases; unmatched junction nucleotides: 13. CDR1 and CDR2 from the germline V gene are SGHTA and FQGTGA. This CDR3 has 16 amino acids.

The V call is TRBV5-6, the J call TRBJ2-2; 9 bases match TRBD2. This CDR3 is built from 15 residues. V was pared by 4 bases and J by 6 bases, with 7 bases of the junction left unmatched. Germline values: CDR1 SGHDT, CDR2 YYEEEE. This CDR3 is CASSPGLANSGELFF. The CDR3 DNA is TGTGCCAGCAGCCCGGGACTAGCAAATTCCGGGGAGCTGTTTTTT.

At least ten counts were recorded for this clonotype. CDR3: CASSLGGTVWRYTF. The CDR3 DNA sequence: TGTGCCAGCAGTTTAGGCGGGACAGTGTGGCGCTACACCTTC. The rearrangement uses TRBV28 and TRBJ1-2, with 7 bases aligning to TRBD1. Germline V gene data show CDR1 as MDHEN and CDR2 as SYDVKM. CDR3 length: 14 residues. Trimming removed 2 bases from V and 9 bases from J; junction bases left unmatched: 9.

This clonotype was recorded many times. The chain has TRBV28 and TRBJ2-3, with D perhaps matching TRBD2 (6 bases). This CDR3 has 14 amino acids. V was clipped by 2 bases and J by 4 bases, with 10 bases between them. Germline loops: CDR1 MDHEN, CDR2 SYDVKM. The CDR3 DNA reads TGTGCCAGCAGTTTAGGCGGGACTTCAGATACGCAGTATTTT. Translated: CASSLGGTSDTQYF.

This clonotype occurred a few times. Given a much more abundant clone one base away, this may be a read error. V is TRBV6-9 and J is TRBJ1-2; perhaps TRBD1 as D (6 bases). CDR3 size: 13 residues. CDR1 is MNHGY, CDR2 SVAAGI, per germline. V lost 8 bases to trimming and J lost 7 bases, with 17 bases between them. The CDR3 here is CASGLTGLGGYTF. Written as DNA, the CDR3 is TGTGCCAGCGGTTTGACAGGTTTGGGTGGCTACACCTTC.

This clonotype was seen repeatedly, ten times or more. V gene TRBV27 combines with J gene TRBJ1-6; D unresolved. V gave up 2 bases and J gave up 10 bases, with 18 bases separating them. This CDR3 spans 16 amino acids. Germline CDR1 MNHEY, CDR2 SMNVEV (reference sequence). The CDR3 loop is CASSLEGFPTGSPLHF. The CDR3 bases are TGTGCCAGCAGTTTAGAGGGTTTTCCAACTGGATCACCCCTCCACTTT.

The chain recombines TRBV10-1 with TRBJ2-7; perhaps D is TRBD1 or TRBD2 (5 bases each). V lost 0 bases to trimming and J lost 3 bases, with 15 bases between them. CDR3 length equals 16 residues. CDR1 is WNHNN, CDR2 SYGVQD, per germline (reference sequence). DNA of the CDR3: TGCGCCAGCAGTGAGTCGGGGGACCCGACGGGCTACGAGCAGTACTTC. This translates into CASSESGDPTGYEQYF.

The sample holds many counts of this clonotype. The chain couples TRBV28 to TRBJ2-6; D gene ambiguous. V gave up 6 bases and J gave up 3 bases, with 24 bases separating them. Germline V gene sequence: CDR1 MDHEN, CDR2 SYDVKM. The length of the CDR3 is 19 residues. The CDR3 loop is CASRENGRSSWGGANVLTF. CDR3 bases: TGTGCCAGCAGGGAAAATGGACGGTCCTCTTGGGGTGGGGCCAACGTCCTGACTTTC.

The gene calls are TRBV10-3 and TRBJ2-3; perhaps TRBD2 as D (6 bases). Germline V gene data show CDR1 as ENHRY and CDR2 as SYGVKD. Trimming removed 4 bases at V and 0 bases at J, with 8 bases between. The CDR3 is made up of 14 amino acids. The CDR3, as DNA: TGTGCCATCAGTGCGGGGACTAGCACAGATACGCAGTATTTT. Its protein is CAISAGTSTDTQYF.

This clonotype was counted between two and nine times. The chain links TRBV10-3 to TRBJ2-1, with D maybe TRBD2 (6 bases). The CDR3 is made up of 14 amino acids. Trimming took off 0 bases at V and 14 bases at J, with 17 bases between the two ends. Germline CDR1 is ENHRY and CDR2 is SYGVKD. The CDR3 nucleotides read TGTGCCATCAGTGAGTCGGGGGGACTGGGCAGTAAGTTCTTC. Translated: CAISESGGLGSKFF.

This sequence joins TRBV27 and TRBJ2-3; maybe TRBD1 (5 bases). Germline CDR1 is MNHEY and CDR2 is SMNVEV (reference sequence). This CDR3 contains 14 residues. V was trimmed by 0 bases and J by 4 bases, leaving 8 bases between them. The CDR3 DNA sequence: TGTGCCAGCAGTTTATCCCCAGGGCCAGATACGCAGTATTTT. Encoded protein: CASSLSPGPDTQYF.